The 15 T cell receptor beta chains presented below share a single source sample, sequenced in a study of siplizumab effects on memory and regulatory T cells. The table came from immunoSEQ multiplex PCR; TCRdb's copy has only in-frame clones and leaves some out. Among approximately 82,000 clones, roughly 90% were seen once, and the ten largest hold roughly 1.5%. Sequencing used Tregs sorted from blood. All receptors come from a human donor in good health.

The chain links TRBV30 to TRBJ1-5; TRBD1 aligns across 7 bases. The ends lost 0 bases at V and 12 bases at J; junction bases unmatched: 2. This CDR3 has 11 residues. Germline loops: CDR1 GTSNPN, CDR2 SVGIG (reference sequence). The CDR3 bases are TGTGCCTGGAGTGTACAGGGGCTCCAGCATTTT. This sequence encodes CAWSVQGLQHF.

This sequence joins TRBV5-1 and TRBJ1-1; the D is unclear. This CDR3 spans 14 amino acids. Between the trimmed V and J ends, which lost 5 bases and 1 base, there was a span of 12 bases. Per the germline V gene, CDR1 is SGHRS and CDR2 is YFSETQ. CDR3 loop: CASSLSTGNTEAFF. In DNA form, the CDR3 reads TGCGCCAGCAGTTTGAGTACGGGGAACACTGAAGCTTTCTTT.

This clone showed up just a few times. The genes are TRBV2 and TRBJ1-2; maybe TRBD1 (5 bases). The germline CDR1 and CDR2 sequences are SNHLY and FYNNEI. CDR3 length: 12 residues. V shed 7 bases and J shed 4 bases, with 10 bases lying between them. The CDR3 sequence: CASKEGIYGYTF. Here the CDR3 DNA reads TGTGCCAGCAAAGAGGGGATCTATGGCTACACCTTC.

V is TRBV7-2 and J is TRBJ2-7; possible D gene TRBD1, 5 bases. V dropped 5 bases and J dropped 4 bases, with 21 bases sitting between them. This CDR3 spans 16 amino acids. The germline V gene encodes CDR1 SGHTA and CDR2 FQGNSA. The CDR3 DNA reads TGTGCCAGCAGCGGACCCCTAGGGCAGGGCCGGTACGAGCAGTACTTC. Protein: CASSGPLGQGRYEQYF.

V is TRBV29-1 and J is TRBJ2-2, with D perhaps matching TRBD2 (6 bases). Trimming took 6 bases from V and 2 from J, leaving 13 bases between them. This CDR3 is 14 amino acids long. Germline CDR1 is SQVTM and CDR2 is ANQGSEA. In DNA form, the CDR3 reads TGCAGCGTGAGGGTGGGGGGTAACACCGGGGAGCTGTTTTTT. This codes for CSVRVGGNTGELFF.

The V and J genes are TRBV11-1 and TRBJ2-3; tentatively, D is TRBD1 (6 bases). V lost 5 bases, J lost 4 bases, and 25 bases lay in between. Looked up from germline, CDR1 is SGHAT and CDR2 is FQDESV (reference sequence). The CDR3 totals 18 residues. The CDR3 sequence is CASSPQWRTVTPADTQYF. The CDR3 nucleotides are TGTGCCAGCAGCCCCCAATGGCGGACAGTTACCCCTGCAGATACGCAGTATTTT.

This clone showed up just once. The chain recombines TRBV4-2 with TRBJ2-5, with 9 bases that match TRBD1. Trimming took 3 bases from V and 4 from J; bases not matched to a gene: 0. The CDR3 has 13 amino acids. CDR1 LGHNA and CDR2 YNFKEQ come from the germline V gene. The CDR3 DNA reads TGTGCCAGCAGCCAGACAGGGGGAGAGACCCAGTACTTC. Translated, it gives CASSQTGGETQYF.

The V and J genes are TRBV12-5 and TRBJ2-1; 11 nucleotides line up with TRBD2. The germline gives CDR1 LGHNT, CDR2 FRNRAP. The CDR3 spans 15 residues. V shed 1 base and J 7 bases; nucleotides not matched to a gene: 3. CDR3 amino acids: CASGLGLAGGNEQFF. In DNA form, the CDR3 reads TGTGCTAGTGGTTTGGGGCTAGCGGGGGGTAATGAGCAGTTCTTC.

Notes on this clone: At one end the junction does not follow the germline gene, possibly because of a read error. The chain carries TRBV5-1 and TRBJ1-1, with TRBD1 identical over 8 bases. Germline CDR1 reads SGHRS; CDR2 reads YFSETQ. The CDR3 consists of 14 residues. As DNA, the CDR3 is TGCGCCAGCAGCTTCCAGGGGGCAGGCACTGAAGCTCTCTTT. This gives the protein CASSFQGAGTEALF.

CDR3 DNA: TGTGCCAGCTCACCAGGTCGAACAGGTTACGAGCAGTACTTC. It codes for CASSPGRTGYEQYF. The chain has TRBV18 and TRBJ2-7, with D tentatively TRBD1 (5 bases). Trimming removed 2 bases at V and 4 bases at J, with 12 bases between. The germline CDR1 and CDR2 sequences are KGHSH and LQKENI. The CDR3 has 14 amino acids.

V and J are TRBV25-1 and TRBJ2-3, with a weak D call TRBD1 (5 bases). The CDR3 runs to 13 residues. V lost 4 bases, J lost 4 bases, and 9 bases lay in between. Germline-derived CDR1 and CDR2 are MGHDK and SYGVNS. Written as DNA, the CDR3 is TGTGCCAGCAGTGCCAGGGTAGCAGATACGCAGTATTTT. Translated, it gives CASSARVADTQYF.

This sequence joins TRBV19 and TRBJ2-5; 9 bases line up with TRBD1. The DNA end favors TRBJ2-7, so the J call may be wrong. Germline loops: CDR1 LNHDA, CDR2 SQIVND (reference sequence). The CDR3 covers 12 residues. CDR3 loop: CARPGQGHEQYF. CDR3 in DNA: TGTGCCAGACCGGGACAGGGACACGAGCAGTACTTC.

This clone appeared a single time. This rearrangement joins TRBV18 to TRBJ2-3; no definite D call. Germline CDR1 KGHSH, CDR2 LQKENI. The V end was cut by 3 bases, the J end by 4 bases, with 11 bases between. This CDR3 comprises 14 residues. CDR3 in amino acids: CASSPLGWADTQYF. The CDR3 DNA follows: TGTGCCAGCTCACCCCTGGGATGGGCAGATACGCAGTATTTT.

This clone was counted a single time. In DNA, the CDR3 is TGTGCCAGCAGAGAAATAAGACAGCAGTACTTC. Protein: CASREIRQQYF. The V call is TRBV6-5, the J call TRBJ2-7; no clear D gene. Between the trimmed V and J ends, which lost 6 bases and 8 bases, there was a span of 11 bases. Germline CDR1 reads MNHEY; CDR2 reads SVGAGI. This CDR3 has 11 residues.

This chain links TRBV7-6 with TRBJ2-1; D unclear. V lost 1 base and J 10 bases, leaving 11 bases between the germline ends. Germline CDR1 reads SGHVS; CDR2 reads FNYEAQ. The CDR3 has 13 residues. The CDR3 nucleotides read TGTGCCAGCAGCTTAGAGCCCTTCGGCGAGCAGTTCTTC. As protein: CASSLEPFGEQFF.